The 29 T cell receptor beta chains given below trace back to one sample, sequenced in a study of T cells in Graves' hyperthyroidism and ophthalmopathy. The CDR3 regions of TCR beta were amplified from RNA transcripts. HTBI primers were employed in a first-round RT-PCR of the TCR CDR3. TCRdb itself ran the multiplex PCR reads through MiXCR, one entry per CDR3 protein. The table lists about 410,000 distinct CDR3 sequences, approximately 14% of them singletons. The specimen sequenced was blood. The receptors derive from a man between 18 and 29 years old with Graves' ophthalmopathy.

J is TRBJ1-5 and V is TRBV6-2 or TRBV6-3; a weak D match, TRBD1 (5 bases). Between the trimmed V and J ends, which lost 8 bases and 13 bases, there was a span of 18 bases. Per germline, CDR1 MNHEY and CDR2 SVGEGT. This CDR3 is 12 amino acids long. CDR3 in DNA: TGTGCCAGCGCCAGCATCGGGACGCATCAGCATTTT. This codes for CASASIGTHQHF.

This clonotype was detected many times. The CDR3 nucleotides are TGTGCCAGCAGCCAAGATTTAGGGCATTCGCGTGAGCAGTACTTC. It translates to CASSQDLGHSREQYF. The rearrangement uses TRBV3-1 and TRBJ2-7; no reliable D call. The CDR3 consists of 15 residues. Trimming took 0 bases from V and 7 from J, leaving 16 bases between them. Germline-derived CDR1 and CDR2 are LGHDT and YNNKEL (reference sequence).

This clonotype was found a few times. The chain employs TRBV9 and TRBJ2-2, with a possible D match to TRBD2 (5 bases). Germline V gives CDR1 SGDLS, CDR2 YYNGEE. V lost 4 bases and J lost 7, with 17 bases in between. The CDR3 totals 15 residues. The CDR3 DNA reads TGTGCCAGCAGCCCCCTACGGGGTGAGGGCGGGGAGCTGTTTTTT. As protein: CASSPLRGEGGELFF.

This clonotype was seen many times. The rearrangement uses TRBV15 and TRBJ2-5; 7 bases line up with TRBD2. Germline V CDR1 and CDR2: LNHNV, YYDKDF (reference sequence). With V trimmed by 1 base and J by 5 bases, 7 bases remained unmatched. The CDR3 spans 15 residues. The DNA for the CDR3 is TGTGCCACCAGCAGAGTGGCGGGAGTTGGGGAGACCCAGTACTTC. Protein product: CATSRVAGVGETQYF.

This clonotype has ten or more counts. The chain has TRBV27 and TRBJ2-7; no reliable D call. The CDR3 is made up of 15 amino acids. Germline V gene sequence: CDR1 MNHEY, CDR2 SMNVEV (reference sequence). Trimming took 5 bases from V and 3 from J, leaving 17 bases between them. CDR3 nucleotide sequence: TGTGCCAGCAGTCCCGCCGGGTCCCTTTACTACGAGCAGTACTTC. It codes for CASSPAGSLYYEQYF.

The table lists this clonotype with a few counts. The chain couples TRBV24-1 to TRBJ2-7, with D hard to call. Germline assignment: CDR1 KGHDR and CDR2 SFDVKD. The CDR3 runs to 14 residues. The V end lost 9 bases, the J end lost 0 bases, and 14 bases lay between the germline ends. The CDR3 loop reads CATLSGVSSYEQYF. CDR3 nucleotide sequence: TGTGCCACCCTTTCGGGCGTGAGCTCCTACGAGCAGTACTTC.

This clonotype was picked up a small number of times. The V gene is TRBV7-3, the J gene TRBJ2-1, with D unresolved. Looked up from germline, CDR1 is SGHTA and CDR2 is FQGTGA. The CDR3 covers 14 residues. Trimming pared 6 bases from V and 2 bases from J, leaving 11 bases between. The CDR3 loop is CASSKAPTYNEQFF. CDR3 sequence (DNA): TGTGCCAGCAGTAAAGCGCCCACCTACAATGAGCAGTTCTTC.

The chain combines TRBV6-1 with TRBJ2-5; 9 nucleotides line up with TRBD2. The J segment lost 5 bases and the V segment lost 6 bases, leaving 4 bases of the junction unmatched. This CDR3 is 13 amino acids long. Germline V gene data show CDR1 as MNHNS and CDR2 as SASEGT. CDR3: CASRLAGWETQYF. The CDR3 nucleotides are TGTGCCAGCAGGCTAGCGGGGTGGGAGACCCAGTACTTC.

In its sample, this clonotype was seen a few times. The gene calls are TRBV5-6 and TRBJ2-7, with D possibly TRBD2 on 5 matching bases. The V end lost 5 bases, the J end lost 3 bases, and 9 bases lay between the germline ends. The germline CDR1 and CDR2 sequences are SGHDT and YYEEEE. The CDR3 has 12 residues. CDR3 in amino acids: CASRRRGYEQYF. DNA for the CDR3: TGTGCCAGCAGGCGCCGGGGCTACGAGCAGTACTTC.

In its sample, this clonotype was seen many times. The chain is built from TRBV12-3 or TRBV12-4 and TRBJ1-5; weak D call: TRBD1 (5 bases). V was pared by 8 bases and J by 5 bases, with 16 bases between. The CDR3 runs to 14 residues. CDR3 coding DNA: TGTGCCAGCGGAGAGGGGATGACCCATCAGCCCCAGCATTTT. Translated, it gives CASGEGMTHQPQHF.

In its sample, this clonotype was seen many times. The J gene is TRBJ2-5, the V gene TRBV12-3 or TRBV12-4, with 8 positions matching TRBD2. The CDR3 is 15 amino acids. The J segment lost 2 bases and the V segment lost 7 bases, leaving 9 bases of the junction unmatched. DNA of the CDR3: TGTGCCAGCACCAACTCACCGGGGGGGCAAGAGACCCAGTACTTC. It specifies CASTNSPGGQETQYF.

This clonotype was detected many times. The chain links TRBV5-5 to TRBJ2-7; TRBD2 might be the D (5 bases). V was pared by 4 bases and J by 3 bases, with 8 bases between. Germline V lookup: CDR1 SGHKS, CDR2 YYEKEE (reference sequence). The length of the CDR3 is 12 residues. The CDR3 DNA follows: TGTGCCAGCAGCGACGGAGGCTACGAGCAGTACTTC. Translating it yields CASSDGGYEQYF.

A few counts support this clonotype. The rearrangement joins TRBV14 to TRBJ2-5; the D gene is possibly TRBD1 (10 bases). Trimming removed 5 bases at V and 1 base at J, with 26 bases between. The V gene's germline CDR1 is SGHDN and CDR2 FVKESK. This CDR3 contains 19 residues. In nucleotides, the CDR3 is TGTGCCAGCAGCACCCCGGGACAGGGGTCAGCGGGGGGCCAAGAGACCCAGTACTTC. Protein sequence: CASSTPGQGSAGGQETQYF.

This clonotype showed up just a few times. The DNA of the CDR3 is TGTGCCAGCTCACCAAGGCGGGGGGTATACGAGCAGTACTTC. Its protein product is CASSPRRGVYEQYF. The rearrangement joins TRBV18 to TRBJ2-7, with 8 bases aligning to TRBD2. The CDR3 sequence is 14 residues long. The V gene's germline CDR1 is KGHSH and CDR2 LQKENI. V dropped 2 bases and J dropped 4; count of bases not matched to a gene: 4. The full variable domain, with the rest looked up from reference TRBV18 and TRBJ2-7, is NAGVMQNPRHLVRRRGQEARLRCSPMKGHSHVYWYRQLPEEGLKFMVYLQKENIIDESGMPKERFSAEFPKEGPSILRIQQVVRGDSAAYFCASSPRRGVYEQYFGPGTRLTVT.

The table lists this clonotype with many counts. The rearrangement uses TRBV29-1 and TRBJ2-1; 8 nucleotides line up with TRBD2. V was pared by 8 bases and J by 9 bases, with 12 bases of the junction left unmatched. This CDR3 has 13 amino acids. Germline CDR1 reads SQVTM; CDR2 reads ANQGSEA. In DNA form, the CDR3 reads TGCAGCCCGAGGGTAGCGGGAAGGAGTGAGCAGTTCTTC. This sequence encodes CSPRVAGRSEQFF.

This clonotype was detected many times. The rearrangement links TRBV12-3 or TRBV12-4 to TRBJ2-5; unclear D gene. V lost 8 bases and J lost 1, with 11 bases in between. This CDR3 has 13 residues. CDR3 region: CASGYSLQETQYF. The CDR3 nucleotides are TGTGCCAGCGGGTACTCGCTCCAAGAGACCCAGTACTTC.

V usage is TRBV20-1 and J usage is TRBJ1-4, with unresolved D. CDR1 is DFQATT, CDR2 SNEGSKA, per germline (reference sequence). This CDR3 contains 12 residues. Trimming cost V 1 base and J 5 bases, with 5 bases left between them. CDR3: CSARGVNEKLFF. The CDR3 DNA is TGCAGTGCTAGAGGGGTGAATGAAAAACTGTTTTTT.

The sample holds a few counts of this clonotype. V is TRBV27 and J is TRBJ2-2; possible D gene TRBD1, 6 bases. Germline V gene data show CDR1 as MNHEY and CDR2 as SMNVEV (reference sequence). The V end lost 6 bases, the J end lost 15 bases, and 20 bases lay between the germline ends. The CDR3 covers 13 residues. CDR3 bases: TGTGCCAGCAGCCGAGGGGGTGCAGGGGTGGTGTTTTTT. Its translation is CASSRGGAGVVFF.

The chain employs TRBV20-1 and TRBJ1-1; D is undetermined. The CDR3 loop spans 13 amino acids. Germline V gives CDR1 DFQATT, CDR2 SNEGSKA (reference sequence). The ends were cut back, 6 bases at V and 6 bases at J, with 17 bases in the middle. CDR3 in amino acids: CSAEDPRRAEAFF. CDR3 bases: TGCAGTGCCGAGGACCCCAGGAGGGCTGAAGCTTTCTTT.

This clonotype was detected a few times. The chain carries TRBV19 and TRBJ1-1; no clear D. Trimming left V 3 bases short and J 0 bases short, with 8 bases between. CDR1 is LNHDA and CDR2 is SQIVND in the germline V gene (reference sequence). The CDR3 spans 14 residues. The DNA of the CDR3 is TGTGCCAGTAGTATGGGCACATTGAACACTGAAGCTTTCTTT. Translated, it gives CASSMGTLNTEAFF.

This clonotype was counted only a few times. The chain joins TRBV27 to TRBJ2-1, with D possibly being TRBD2 (6 bases). The CDR3 has 15 residues. V was clipped by 3 bases and J by 9 bases, with 18 bases between them. The V gene's germline CDR1 is MNHEY and CDR2 SMNVEV (reference sequence). The CDR3 is CASSFRRDSFGEQFF. As DNA, the CDR3 is TGTGCCAGCAGTTTTAGGCGGGATTCCTTCGGTGAGCAGTTCTTC.

This clonotype was detected many times. The genes are TRBV7-8 and TRBJ2-7; 12 bases match TRBD2. This CDR3 contains 14 residues. Germline trimming cut 4 bases from V and 3 bases from J; bases unmatched to any gene: 1. From germline, CDR1 is SGHVS and CDR2 FQNEAQ. The CDR3 sequence is CASSSSGGDYEQYF. The DNA of the CDR3 is TGTGCCAGCAGCTCTAGCGGGGGGGACTACGAGCAGTACTTC.

This clonotype was observed at least ten times. The chain has TRBV28 and TRBJ1-2; D possibly corresponds to TRBD1 (5 bases). CDR3 length: 13 residues. The germline gives CDR1 MDHEN, CDR2 SYDVKM. V lost 6 bases and J 1 base, leaving 9 bases between the germline ends. CDR3 coding DNA: TGTGCCAGCAGAGATGGGGGTAACTATGGCTACACCTTC. Amino acids: CASRDGGNYGYTF.

This clonotype has a count of ten or more. CDR3 protein: CASSQGTSGYYEQYF. CDR3 DNA: TGTGCCAGCAGCCAAGGGACTAGCGGCTACTACGAGCAGTACTTC. This rearrangement joins TRBV3-1 to TRBJ2-7; TRBD2 agrees at 10 bases. V trimming: 1 base; J trimming: 3 bases; junction bases outside the gene matches: 3. Germline V gene data show CDR1 as LGHDT and CDR2 as YNNKEL (reference sequence). This CDR3 comprises 15 residues.

There are many counts of this clonotype. The chain carries TRBV7-2 and TRBJ1-1; possibly TRBD1 for D (6 bases). V lost 1 base and J 11 bases, leaving 14 bases between the germline ends. This CDR3 has 13 amino acids. Germline V gene data show CDR1 as SGHTA and CDR2 as FQGNSA. The CDR3 nucleotides are TGTGCCAGCAGCTTAGAAGGCAGGGGCAAGGCTTTCTTT. Protein sequence: CASSLEGRGKAFF.

This clonotype was recorded at least ten times. The chain combines TRBV12-3 or TRBV12-4 with TRBJ2-5, with unresolved D. The CDR3 covers 11 residues. The ends were cut back, 3 bases at V and 7 bases at J, with 6 bases in the middle. CDR3 DNA sequence: TGTGCCAGCAGTTTCCAGGTGACCCAGTACTTC. Translated, it gives CASSFQVTQYF.

Turning to this clonotype: This sequence may be a read error, since a much larger clone differs from it by one base. The chain carries TRBV29-1 and TRBJ1-1; D call uncertain. Trimming left V 2 bases short and J 5 bases short, with 9 bases between. CDR3 length: 12 residues. Germline V CDR1 and CDR2: SQVTM, ANQGSEA. Written as DNA, the CDR3 is TGCAGCGTTGAAAGGCTGCCGACTGAAGCTTTCTTT. Translating it yields CSVERLPTEAFF. The complete variable domain, with remaining parts taken from reference TRBV29-1 and TRBJ1-1, reads SAVISQKPSRDICQRGTSLTIQCQVDSQVTMMFWYRQQPGQSLTLIATANQGSEATYESGFVIDKFPISRPNLTFSTLTVSNMSPEDSSIYLCSVERLPTEAFFGQGTRLTVV.

V usage is TRBV7-3 and J usage is TRBJ2-3; D is unclear. The germline V gene has CDR1 SGHTA and CDR2 FQGTGA. The V end lost 2 bases, the J end lost 5 bases, and 14 bases lay between the germline ends. The CDR3 consists of 15 residues. CDR3 sequence: CASSLYGTVGDTQYF. As DNA, the CDR3 is TGTGCCAGCAGCTTATATGGTACGGTGGGAGATACGCAGTATTTT.

This clonotype was recorded at least ten times. The V and J genes are TRBV5-1 and TRBJ2-1, with D perhaps assigned TRBD1 or TRBD2 (7 bases each). This CDR3 contains 15 residues. V gave up 2 bases and J gave up 5 bases, with 14 bases separating them. Germline V lookup: CDR1 SGHRS, CDR2 YFSETQ. The CDR3 here is CASSFGGTDHNEQFF. The CDR3 DNA is TGCGCCAGCAGCTTCGGGGGGACAGATCACAATGAGCAGTTCTTC.